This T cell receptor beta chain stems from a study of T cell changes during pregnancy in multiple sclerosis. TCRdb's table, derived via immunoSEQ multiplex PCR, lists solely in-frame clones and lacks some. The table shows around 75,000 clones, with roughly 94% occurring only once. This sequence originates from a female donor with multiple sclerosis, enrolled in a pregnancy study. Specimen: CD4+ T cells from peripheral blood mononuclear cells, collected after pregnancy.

In DNA form, the CDR3 reads TGTGCCAGCAGCGCCCGGGACAGGGCGAGTGCGGATACGCAGTATTTT. Translation: CASSARDRASADTQYF. V and J are TRBV9 and TRBJ2-3; 9 nucleotides align to TRBD1. Germline V gene sequence: CDR1 SGDLS, CDR2 YYNGEE. With 3 bases clipped from V and 6 bases from J, the junction kept 11 bases outside the gene matches. The CDR3 covers 16 residues.